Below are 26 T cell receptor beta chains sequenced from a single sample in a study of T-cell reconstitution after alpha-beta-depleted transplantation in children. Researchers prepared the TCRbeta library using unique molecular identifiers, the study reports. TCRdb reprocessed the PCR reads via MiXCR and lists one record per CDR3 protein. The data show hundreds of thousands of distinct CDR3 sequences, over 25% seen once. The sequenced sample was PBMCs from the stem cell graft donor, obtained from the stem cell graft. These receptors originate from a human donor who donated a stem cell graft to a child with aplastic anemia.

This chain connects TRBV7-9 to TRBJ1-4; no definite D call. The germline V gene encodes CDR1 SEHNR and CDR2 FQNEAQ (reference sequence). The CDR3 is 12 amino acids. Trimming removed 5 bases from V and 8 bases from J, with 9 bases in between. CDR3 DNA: TGTGCCAGCAGCCCCTCCGACGAAAAACTGTTTTTT. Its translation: CASSPSDEKLFF.

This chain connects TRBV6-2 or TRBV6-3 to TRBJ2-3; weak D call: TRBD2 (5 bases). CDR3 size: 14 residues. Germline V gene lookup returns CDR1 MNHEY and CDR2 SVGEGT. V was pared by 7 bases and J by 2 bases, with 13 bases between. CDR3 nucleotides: TGTGCCAGCAACGGAGGTGAGGCCACAGATACGCAGTATTTT. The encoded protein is CASNGGEATDTQYF.

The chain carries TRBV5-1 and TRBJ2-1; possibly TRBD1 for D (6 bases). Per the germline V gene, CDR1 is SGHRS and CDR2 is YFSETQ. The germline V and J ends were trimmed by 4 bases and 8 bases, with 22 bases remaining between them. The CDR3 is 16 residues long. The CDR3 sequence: CASSPLVGARGDEQFF. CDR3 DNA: TGCGCCAGCAGCCCCCTGGTGGGGGCGCGTGGGGATGAGCAGTTCTTC.

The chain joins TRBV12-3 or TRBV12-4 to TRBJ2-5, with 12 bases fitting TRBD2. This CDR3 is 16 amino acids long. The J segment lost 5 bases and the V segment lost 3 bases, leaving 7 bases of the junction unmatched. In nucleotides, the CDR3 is TGTGCCAGCAGTTTCGAGACTAGCGGGAGTATTGAGACCCAGTACTTC. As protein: CASSFETSGSIETQYF.

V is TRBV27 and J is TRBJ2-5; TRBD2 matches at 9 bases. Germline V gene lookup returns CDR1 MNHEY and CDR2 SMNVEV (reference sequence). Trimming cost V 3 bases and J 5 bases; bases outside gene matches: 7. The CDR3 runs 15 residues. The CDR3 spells CASSFQLAGMETQYF. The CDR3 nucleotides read TGTGCCAGCAGTTTCCAACTAGCGGGCATGGAGACCCAGTACTTC.

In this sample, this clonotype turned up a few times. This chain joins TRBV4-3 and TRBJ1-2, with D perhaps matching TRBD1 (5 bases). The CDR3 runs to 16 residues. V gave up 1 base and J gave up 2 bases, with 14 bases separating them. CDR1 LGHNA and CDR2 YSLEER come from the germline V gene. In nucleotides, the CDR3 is TGCGCCAGCAGCCAAGGGGCGGGACGGAACAACTATGGCTACACCTTC. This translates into CASSQGAGRNNYGYTF.

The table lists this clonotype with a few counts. The CDR3 spells CASSLAWARDAKNIQYF. As DNA, the CDR3 is TGTGCCAGCAGCTTAGCGTGGGCGCGTGATGCCAAAAACATTCAGTACTTC. The chain carries TRBV7-2 and TRBJ2-4; D is unresolved. This CDR3 spans 17 amino acids. V lost 0 bases and J lost 1, with 13 bases in between. The germline CDR1 and CDR2 sequences are SGHTA and FQGNSA.

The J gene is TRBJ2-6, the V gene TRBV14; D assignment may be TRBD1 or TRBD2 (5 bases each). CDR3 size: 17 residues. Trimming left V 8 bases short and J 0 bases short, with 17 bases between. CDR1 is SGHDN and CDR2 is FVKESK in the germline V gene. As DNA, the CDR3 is TGTGCCAGCCGGGGAAGGGGATACGGCTCTGGGGCCAACGTCCTGACTTTC. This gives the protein CASRGRGYGSGANVLTF.

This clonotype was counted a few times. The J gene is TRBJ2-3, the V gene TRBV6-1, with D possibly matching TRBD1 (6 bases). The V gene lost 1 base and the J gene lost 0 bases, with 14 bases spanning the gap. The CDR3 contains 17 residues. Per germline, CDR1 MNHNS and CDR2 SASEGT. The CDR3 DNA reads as TGTGCCAGCAGTGAAGTCCCCTGGACAGATAGCACAGATACGCAGTATTTT. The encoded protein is CASSEVPWTDSTDTQYF.

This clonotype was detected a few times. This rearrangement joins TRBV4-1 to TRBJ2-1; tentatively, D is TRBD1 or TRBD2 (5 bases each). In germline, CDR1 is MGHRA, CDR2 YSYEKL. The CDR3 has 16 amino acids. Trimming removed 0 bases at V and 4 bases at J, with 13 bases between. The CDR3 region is CASSQDGAGIYNEQFF. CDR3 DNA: TGCGCCAGCAGCCAAGATGGGGCGGGTATTTACAATGAGCAGTTCTTC.

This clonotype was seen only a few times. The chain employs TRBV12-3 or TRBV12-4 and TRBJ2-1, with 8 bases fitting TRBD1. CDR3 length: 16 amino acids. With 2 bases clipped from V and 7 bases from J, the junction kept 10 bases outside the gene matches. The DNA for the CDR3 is TGTGCCAGCAGTTTATTCGGTCAGGGGGCGGGAAATGAGCAGTTCTTC. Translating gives CASSLFGQGAGNEQFF.

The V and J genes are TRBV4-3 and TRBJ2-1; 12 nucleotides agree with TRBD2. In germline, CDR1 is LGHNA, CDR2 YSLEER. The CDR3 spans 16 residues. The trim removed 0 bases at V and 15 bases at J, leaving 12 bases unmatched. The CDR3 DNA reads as TGCGCCAGCAGCCAAGATATGGGACTAGCGGGCTCGGGGCTGTTCTTC. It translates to CASSQDMGLAGSGLFF.

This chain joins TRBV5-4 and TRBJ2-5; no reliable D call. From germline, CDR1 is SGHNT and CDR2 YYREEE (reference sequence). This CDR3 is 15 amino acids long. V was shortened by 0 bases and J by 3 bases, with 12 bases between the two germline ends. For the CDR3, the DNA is TGTGCCAGCAGCTTGGAAGGCTGGCTAGAAGAGACCCAGTACTTC. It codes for CASSLEGWLEETQYF.

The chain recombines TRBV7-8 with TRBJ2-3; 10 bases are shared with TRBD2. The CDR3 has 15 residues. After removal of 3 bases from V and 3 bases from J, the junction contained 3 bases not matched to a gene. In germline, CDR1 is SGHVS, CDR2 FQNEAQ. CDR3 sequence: CASSFHSGRTDTQYF. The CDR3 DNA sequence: TGTGCCAGCAGCTTCCATAGCGGGAGGACAGATACGCAGTATTTT. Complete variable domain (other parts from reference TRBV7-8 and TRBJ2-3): GAGVSQSPRYKVAKRGQDVALRCDPISGHVSLFWYQQALGQGPEFLTYFQNEAQLDKSGLPSDRFFAERPEGSVSTLKIQRTQQEDSAVYLCASSFHSGRTDTQYFGPGTRLTVL.

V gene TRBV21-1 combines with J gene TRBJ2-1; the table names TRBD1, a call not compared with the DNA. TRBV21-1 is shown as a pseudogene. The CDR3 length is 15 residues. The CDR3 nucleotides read TGTGCCAGCAGCAATGGTCCCGTGGCCTACAATGAGCAGTTCTTC. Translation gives CASSNGPVAYNEQFF.

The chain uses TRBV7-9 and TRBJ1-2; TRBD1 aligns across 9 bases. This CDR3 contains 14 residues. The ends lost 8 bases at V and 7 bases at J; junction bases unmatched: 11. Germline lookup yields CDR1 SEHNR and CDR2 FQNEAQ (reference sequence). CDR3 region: CASGPGTGKIGYTF. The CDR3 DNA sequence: TGTGCCAGCGGCCCCGGGACAGGGAAGATTGGCTACACCTTC.

The CDR3 DNA is TGCAGCGTTGCTAGCCGAGGGGAATCTAGGACCGGGGAGCTGTTTTTT. Translated, it gives CSVASRGESRTGELFF. The chain employs TRBV29-1 and TRBJ2-2; D may be TRBD1 or TRBD2 (5 bases each). Trimming pared 4 bases from V and 5 bases from J, leaving 20 bases between. The CDR3 runs to 16 residues. Looked up from germline, CDR1 is SQVTM and CDR2 is ANQGSEA.

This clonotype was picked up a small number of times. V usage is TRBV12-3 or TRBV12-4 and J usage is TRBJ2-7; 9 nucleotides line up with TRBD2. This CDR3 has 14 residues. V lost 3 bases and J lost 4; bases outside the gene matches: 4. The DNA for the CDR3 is TGTGCCAGCAGTTTCGGAGCGGGAGGATACGAGCAGTACGTC. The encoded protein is CASSFGAGGYEQYV.

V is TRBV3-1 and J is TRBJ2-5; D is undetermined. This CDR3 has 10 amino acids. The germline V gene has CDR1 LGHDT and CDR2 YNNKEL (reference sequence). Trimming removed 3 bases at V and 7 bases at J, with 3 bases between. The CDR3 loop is CASSQMTQYF. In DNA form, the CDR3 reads TGTGCCAGCAGCCAGATGACCCAGTACTTC.

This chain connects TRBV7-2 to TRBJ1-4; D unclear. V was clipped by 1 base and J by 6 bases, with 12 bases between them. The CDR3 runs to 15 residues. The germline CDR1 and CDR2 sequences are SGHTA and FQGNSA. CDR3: CASSLVSRGDEKLFF. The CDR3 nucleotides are TGTGCCAGCAGCTTAGTGAGTAGAGGAGATGAAAAACTGTTTTTT.

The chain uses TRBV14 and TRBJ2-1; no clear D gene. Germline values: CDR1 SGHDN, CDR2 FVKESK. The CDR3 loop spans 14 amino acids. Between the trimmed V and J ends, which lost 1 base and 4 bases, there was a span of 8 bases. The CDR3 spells CASSQVRGYNEQFF. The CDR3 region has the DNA TGTGCCAGCAGCCAAGTCCGAGGATACAATGAGCAGTTCTTC.

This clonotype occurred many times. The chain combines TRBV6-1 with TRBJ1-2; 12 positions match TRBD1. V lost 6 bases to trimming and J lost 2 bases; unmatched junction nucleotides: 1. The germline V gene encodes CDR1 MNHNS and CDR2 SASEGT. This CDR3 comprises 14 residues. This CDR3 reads CASRGTGGNYGYTF. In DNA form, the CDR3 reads TGTGCCAGCAGGGGGACAGGGGGCAACTATGGCTACACCTTC.

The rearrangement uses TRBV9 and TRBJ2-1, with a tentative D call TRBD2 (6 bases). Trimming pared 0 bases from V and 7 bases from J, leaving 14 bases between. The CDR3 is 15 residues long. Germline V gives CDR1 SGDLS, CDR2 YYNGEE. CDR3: CASSVAGRTSNEQFF. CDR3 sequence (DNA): TGTGCCAGCAGCGTAGCTGGGAGGACTTCAAATGAGCAGTTCTTC.

The CDR3 DNA reads as TGCAGCGTTGAAGATGATACCGGGACAGGGTACTACGAGCAGTACTTC. Encoded protein: CSVEDDTGTGYYEQYF. The genes are TRBV29-1 and TRBJ2-7, with 9 bases aligning to TRBD1. CDR3 size: 16 residues. The J segment lost 3 bases and the V segment lost 0 bases, leaving 9 bases of the junction unmatched. Germline CDR1 SQVTM, CDR2 ANQGSEA.

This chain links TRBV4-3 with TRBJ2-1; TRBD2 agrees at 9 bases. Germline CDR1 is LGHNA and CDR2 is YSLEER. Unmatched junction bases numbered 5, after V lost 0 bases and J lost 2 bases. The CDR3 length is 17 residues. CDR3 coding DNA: TGCGCCAGCAGCCAAGACCTGGGACTAGCTCCCTACAATGAGCAGTTCTTC. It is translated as CASSQDLGLAPYNEQFF.

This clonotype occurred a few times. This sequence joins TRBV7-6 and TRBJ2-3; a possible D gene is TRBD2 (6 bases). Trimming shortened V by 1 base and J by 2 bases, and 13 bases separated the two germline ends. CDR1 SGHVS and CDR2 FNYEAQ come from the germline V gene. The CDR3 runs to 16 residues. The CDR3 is CASSLEARLVTDTQYF. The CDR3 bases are TGTGCCAGCAGCTTAGAGGCGAGACTAGTCACAGATACGCAGTATTTT.